This T cell receptor (beta chain) stems from a study of blood T cell repertoires in COVID-19. Seattle patient enrollment occurred during active infection, with longitudinal follow-up thereafter. Method: immunoSEQ multiplex PCR; TCRdb's copy keeps in-frame clones and lacks some. The sample has approximately 170,000 clones, under 85% seen once. The V end was cut by 1 base, the J end by 6 bases, with 12 bases between. The CDR3 spans 14 residues. From germline, CDR1 is KGHSH and CDR2 LQKENI. This TCR was sampled from an elderly man with COVID-19, enrolled during active disease. The chain has TRBV18 and TRBJ1-2; D unclear. The sample consisted of peripheral blood. CDR3 nucleotides: TGTGCCAGCTCACCACAATCACTCACGGATGGCTACACCTTC. Translation: CASSPQSLTDGYTF.